This TCR beta chain was sequenced in a study of human T cells and chemical hapten exposure. General study points: Having alopecia, donors may respond immunologically unlike healthy people.

This clonotype turned up a few times. Its antigen is still unknown. After removal of 0 bases from V and 6 bases from J, the junction contained 8 bases not matched to a gene. The CDR3 totals 15 residues. Germline CDR1 and CDR2: DFQATT and SNEGSKA (reference sequence). Source study methods: With a range of 23,224 to 690,600, the median per sample was roughly 97,000 TCRs. TCRdb re-derived calls from the RACE reads in MiXCR, one entry per CDR3 protein. Here the V and J calls rest on TCRdb's processing, not on the authors' analysis. The data show 95,000 to 150,000 distinct CDR3 sequences, approximately 14% seen once. The time point: patch test 1, 2 weeks after DPC sensitization. Treatment of the sample: therapeutic diphenylcyclopropenone sensitization with weekly scalp DPC.

The V and J genes are TRBV20-1 and TRBJ2-1; the match to TRBD2 covers 7 bases. The specimen comprised whole blood, sampled in connection with sensitization to the hapten diphenylcyclopropenone (DPC). This clonotype was sampled from a man aged 18 to 30 with alopecia areata. Some clones in this sample may be carry-over from other donors' samples. The CDR3 loop reads CSARDSASGTNEQFF. The DNA of the CDR3 is TGCAGTGCTAGAGACTCGGCTAGCGGAACCAATGAGCAGTTCTTC.